The 12 T cell receptor beta chains given below trace back to one sample, sequenced in a study of CD8 T cell repertoires and HIV-1 epitope variants. Using immunoSEQ multiplex PCR, the repertoire was profiled, and TCRdb retains in-frame clones only, with some absent. In the table there are 6,000 to 8,000 clones, about 60% of which are singletons. Their antigens remain unidentified. Sequencing input: cultured CD8+ T cells derived from PBMCs. The receptor source for this set is a male donor with HIV.

This chain joins TRBV7-2 and TRBJ2-1, with 8 bases lining up with TRBD2. CDR1 is SGHTA, CDR2 FQGNSA, per germline. CDR3 size: 13 residues. Trimming cost V 8 bases and J 6 bases; bases outside gene matches: 6. The CDR3 nucleotides are TGTGCCAGCCGGGGGGGCTTCTCCAATGAGCAGTTCTTC. Encoded protein: CASRGGFSNEQFF.

This clone was picked up a small number of times. The gene calls are TRBV5-1 and TRBJ2-1; 9 positions agree with TRBD1. Germline V gene lookup returns CDR1 SGHRS and CDR2 YFSETQ. This CDR3 spans 16 amino acids. Germline trimming cut 2 bases from V and 4 bases from J; bases unmatched to any gene: 7. CDR3 loop: CASSLGRDRVYNEQFF. The DNA of the CDR3 is TGCGCCAGCAGCTTAGGCCGGGACAGGGTTTACAATGAGCAGTTCTTC. Complete variable domain (other parts from reference TRBV5-1 and TRBJ2-1): KAGVTQTPRYLIKTRGQQVTLSCSPISGHRSVSWYQQTPGQGLQFLFEYFSETQRNKGNFPGRFSGRQFSNSRSEMNVSTLELGDSALYLCASSLGRDRVYNEQFFGPGTRLTVL.

The chain has TRBV27 and TRBJ2-5, with a possible D match to TRBD2 (5 bases). The CDR3 extends over 15 amino acids. From germline, CDR1 is MNHEY and CDR2 SMNVEV (reference sequence). V was cut by 6 bases and J by 2 bases, with 16 bases left in between. The CDR3 sequence is CASSSAGIDQETQYF. The DNA of the CDR3 is TGTGCCAGCAGCTCCGCCGGGATAGATCAAGAGACCCAGTACTTC.

The chain couples TRBV5-1 to TRBJ1-1; tentatively, D is TRBD1 (5 bases). The V end lost 4 bases, the J end lost 5 bases, and 15 bases lay between the germline ends. Germline V CDR1 and CDR2: SGHRS, YFSETQ. CDR3 size: 14 residues. The CDR3 loop reads CASSMQWDGTEAFF. The CDR3 nucleotides read TGCGCCAGCAGCATGCAGTGGGACGGGACTGAAGCTTTCTTT.

V gene TRBV5-5 combines with J gene TRBJ1-3, with D hard to call. The CDR3 has 14 amino acids. V was cut by 2 bases and J by 0 bases, with 6 bases left in between. Germline V gene sequence: CDR1 SGHKS, CDR2 YYEKEE (reference sequence). The CDR3 region has the DNA TGTGCCAGCAGCTTCGCCAACTCTGGAAACACCATATATTTT. Its translation: CASSFANSGNTIYF.

This chain links TRBV7-9 with TRBJ2-7; 8 bases fit TRBD1. This CDR3 contains 12 residues. Germline trimming cut 11 bases from V and 3 bases from J; bases unmatched to any gene: 6. CDR1 and CDR2 (germline): SEHNR, FQNEAQ (reference sequence). This CDR3 is CASETGDYEQYF. The DNA for the CDR3 is TGTGCCTCAGAGACAGGGGACTACGAGCAGTACTTC.

Within the sample, this clone is medium-sized (0.01 to 0.1%). The CDR3 reads CASSYLPGGLAGSETQYF. In DNA form, the CDR3 reads TGTGCCAGCAGCTACTTACCGGGGGGACTAGCGGGGTCAGAGACCCAGTACTTC. The V and J genes are TRBV7-6 and TRBJ2-5; 13 nucleotides line up with TRBD2. Germline V lookup: CDR1 SGHVS, CDR2 FNYEAQ. The CDR3 extends over 18 amino acids. V lost 4 bases and J lost 4; bases outside the gene matches: 12.

In its sample, this clone was seen once. The CDR3 DNA is TGTGCCAGTAGTATAGGGCAGGGGACCTACGAGCAGTACTTC. Protein product: CASSIGQGTYEQYF. V and J are TRBV19 and TRBJ2-7; possible D gene TRBD1, 6 bases. The CDR3 has 14 amino acids. From germline, CDR1 is LNHDA and CDR2 SQIVND (reference sequence). Trimming pared 1 base from V and 2 bases from J, leaving 9 bases between.

V is TRBV28 and J is TRBJ1-1; 7 bases agree with TRBD1. The CDR3 totals 12 residues. Germline-derived CDR1 and CDR2 are MDHEN and SYDVKM. V gave up 4 bases and J gave up 6 bases; unmatched junction bases: 2. CDR3 amino acids: CASSSQGAEAFF. The CDR3 DNA is TGTGCCAGCAGTTCTCAGGGGGCTGAAGCTTTCTTT.

V and J are TRBV7-8 and TRBJ2-5, with D maybe TRBD1 (6 bases). Germline V lookup: CDR1 SGHVS, CDR2 FQNEAQ. Trimming pared 1 base from V and 7 bases from J, leaving 10 bases between. The CDR3 is 13 residues long. CDR3 protein: CASSLGRGGTQYF. The CDR3 region has the DNA TGTGCCAGCAGCTTAGGGAGAGGGGGGACCCAGTACTTC.

The V gene is TRBV5-1, the J gene TRBJ2-5; D may match TRBD1 or TRBD2 (5 bases each). The CDR3 totals 15 residues. Germline V CDR1 and CDR2: SGHRS, YFSETQ. V dropped 4 bases and J dropped 5 bases, with 18 bases sitting between them. CDR3 DNA: TGCGCCAGCAGCGAGGGACGGAGTAGTTGGGAGACCCAGTACTTC. Its translation is CASSEGRSSWETQYF.

In its sample, this clone is medium-sized. The chain uses TRBV9 and TRBJ2-3, with 7 bases lining up with TRBD1. CDR3 length: 17 amino acids. Per the germline V gene, CDR1 is SGDLS and CDR2 is YYNGEE. The V and J ends lost 3 bases and 2 bases, in that order; junction bases with no gene match: 12. Written as DNA, the CDR3 is TGTGCCAGCAGCGCCATACAGGGGCCTCCCTTCACAGATACGCAGTATTTT. Translating gives CASSAIQGPPFTDTQYF. The variable domain in full, completed from reference TRBV9 and TRBJ2-3, reads DSGVTQTPKHLITATGQRVTLRCSPRSGDLSVYWYQQSLDQGLQFLIQYYNGEERAKGNILERFSAQQFPDLHSELNLSSLELGDSALYFCASSAIQGPPFTDTQYFGPGTRLTVL.